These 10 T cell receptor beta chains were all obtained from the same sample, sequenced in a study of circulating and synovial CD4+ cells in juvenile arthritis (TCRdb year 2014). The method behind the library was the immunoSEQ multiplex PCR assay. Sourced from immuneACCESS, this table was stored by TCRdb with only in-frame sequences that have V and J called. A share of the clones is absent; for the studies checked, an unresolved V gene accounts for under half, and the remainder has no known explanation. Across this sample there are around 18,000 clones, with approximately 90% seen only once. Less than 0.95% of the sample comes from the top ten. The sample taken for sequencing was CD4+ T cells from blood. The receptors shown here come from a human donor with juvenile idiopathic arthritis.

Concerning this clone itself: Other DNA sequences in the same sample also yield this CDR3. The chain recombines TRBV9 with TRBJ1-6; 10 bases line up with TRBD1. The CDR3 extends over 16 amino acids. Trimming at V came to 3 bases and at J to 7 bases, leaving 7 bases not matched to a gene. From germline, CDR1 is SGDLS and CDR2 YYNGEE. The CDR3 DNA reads TGTGCCAGCAGCGCGGGACGGGACAGGGGAAATTCACCCCTCCACTTT. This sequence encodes CASSAGRDRGNSPLHF.

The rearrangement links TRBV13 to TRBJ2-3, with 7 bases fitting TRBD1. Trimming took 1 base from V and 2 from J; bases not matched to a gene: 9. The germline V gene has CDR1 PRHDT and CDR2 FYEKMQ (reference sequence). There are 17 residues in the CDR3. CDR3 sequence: CASSLARTGYTTDTQYF. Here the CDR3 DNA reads TGTGCCAGCAGCTTAGCGAGGACAGGCTATACCACAGATACGCAGTATTTT.

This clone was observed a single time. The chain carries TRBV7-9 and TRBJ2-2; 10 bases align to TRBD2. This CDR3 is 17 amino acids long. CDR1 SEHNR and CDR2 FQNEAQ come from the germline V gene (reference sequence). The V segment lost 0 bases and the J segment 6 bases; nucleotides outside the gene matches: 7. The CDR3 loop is CASSLAKGLADPGELFF. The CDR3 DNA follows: TGTGCCAGCAGCTTAGCTAAAGGACTAGCGGATCCCGGGGAGCTGTTTTTT.

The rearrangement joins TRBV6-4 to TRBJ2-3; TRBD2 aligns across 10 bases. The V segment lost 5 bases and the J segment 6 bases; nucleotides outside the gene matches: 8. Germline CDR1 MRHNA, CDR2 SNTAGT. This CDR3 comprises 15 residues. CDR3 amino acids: CASSPGLAEGDTQYF. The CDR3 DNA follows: TGTGCCAGCAGTCCCGGACTAGCGGAGGGGGATACGCAGTATTTT.

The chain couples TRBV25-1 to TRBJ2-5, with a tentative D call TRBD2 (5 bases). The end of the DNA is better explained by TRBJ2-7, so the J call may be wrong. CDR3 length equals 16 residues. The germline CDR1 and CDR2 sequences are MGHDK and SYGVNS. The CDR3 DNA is TGTGCCAGCAGTGTAGGCTCCCTCCGGGGAAACTACGAGCAGTACTTC. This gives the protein CASSVGSLRGNYEQYF.

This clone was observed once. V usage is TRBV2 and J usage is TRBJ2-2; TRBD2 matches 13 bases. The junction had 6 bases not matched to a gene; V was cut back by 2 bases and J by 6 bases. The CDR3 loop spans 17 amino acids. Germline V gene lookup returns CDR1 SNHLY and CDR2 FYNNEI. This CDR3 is CASSELLLAGGSGELFF. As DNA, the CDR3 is TGTGCCAGCAGTGAACTTCTACTAGCGGGGGGGTCCGGGGAGCTGTTTTTT.

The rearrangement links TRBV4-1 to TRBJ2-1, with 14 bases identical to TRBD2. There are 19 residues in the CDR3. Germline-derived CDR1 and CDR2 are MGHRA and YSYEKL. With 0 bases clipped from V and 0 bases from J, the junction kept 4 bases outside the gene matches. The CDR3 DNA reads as TGCGCCAGCAGCCAAGAGGGACTAGCGGGGGTAAGCTCCTACAATGAGCAGTTCTTC. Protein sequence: CASSQEGLAGVSSYNEQFF.

The DNA for the CDR3 is TGTGCCTGGAGTGTACGGGGTAGCGGGATCTCCGAGCAGTACTTC. Protein: CAWSVRGSGISEQYF. The chain has TRBV30 and TRBJ2-7; TRBD2 agrees at 8 bases. Germline CDR1 GTSNPN, CDR2 SVGIG (reference sequence). CDR3 length: 15 amino acids. Trimming cost V 0 bases and J 6 bases; bases outside gene matches: 10.

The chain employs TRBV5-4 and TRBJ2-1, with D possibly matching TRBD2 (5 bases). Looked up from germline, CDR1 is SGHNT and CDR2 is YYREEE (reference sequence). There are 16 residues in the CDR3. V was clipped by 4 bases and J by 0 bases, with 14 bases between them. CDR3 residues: CASSTTTTSSYNEQFF. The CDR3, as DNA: TGTGCCAGCAGCACAACGACTACCAGCTCCTACAATGAGCAGTTCTTC.

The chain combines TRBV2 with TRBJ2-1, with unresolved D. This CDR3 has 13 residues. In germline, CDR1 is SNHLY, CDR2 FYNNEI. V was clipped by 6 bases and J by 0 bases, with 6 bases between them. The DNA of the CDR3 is TGTGCCAGCAGGCTGAGCTCCTACAATGAGCAGTTCTTC. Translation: CASRLSSYNEQFF.